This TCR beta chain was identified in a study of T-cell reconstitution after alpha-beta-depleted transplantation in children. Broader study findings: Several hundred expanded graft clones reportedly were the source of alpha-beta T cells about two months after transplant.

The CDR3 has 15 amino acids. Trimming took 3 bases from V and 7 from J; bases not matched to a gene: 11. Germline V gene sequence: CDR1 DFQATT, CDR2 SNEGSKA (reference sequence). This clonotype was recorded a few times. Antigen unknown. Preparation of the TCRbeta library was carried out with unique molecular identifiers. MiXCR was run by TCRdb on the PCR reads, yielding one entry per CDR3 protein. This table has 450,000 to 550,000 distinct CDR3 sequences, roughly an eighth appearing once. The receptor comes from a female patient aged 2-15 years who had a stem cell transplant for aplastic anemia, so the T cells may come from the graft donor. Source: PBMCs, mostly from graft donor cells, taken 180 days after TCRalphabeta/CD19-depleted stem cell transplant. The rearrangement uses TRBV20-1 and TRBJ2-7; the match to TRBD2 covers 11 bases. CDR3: CSARLIAGGPWEQYF. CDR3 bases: TGCAGTGCTAGGCTGATAGCGGGAGGGCCCTGGGAGCAGTACTTC.